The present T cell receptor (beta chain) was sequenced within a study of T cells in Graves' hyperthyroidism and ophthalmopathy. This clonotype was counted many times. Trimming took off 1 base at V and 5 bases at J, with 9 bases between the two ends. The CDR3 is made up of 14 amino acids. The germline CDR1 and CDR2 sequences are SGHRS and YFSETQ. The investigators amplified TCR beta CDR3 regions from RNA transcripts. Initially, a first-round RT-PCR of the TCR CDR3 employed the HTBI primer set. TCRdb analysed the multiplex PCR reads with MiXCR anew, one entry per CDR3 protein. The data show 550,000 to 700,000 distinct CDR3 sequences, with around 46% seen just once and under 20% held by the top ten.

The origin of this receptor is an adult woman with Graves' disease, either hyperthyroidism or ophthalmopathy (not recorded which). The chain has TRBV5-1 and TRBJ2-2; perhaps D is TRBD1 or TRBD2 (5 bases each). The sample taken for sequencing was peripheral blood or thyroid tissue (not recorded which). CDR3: CASSLLGETGELFF. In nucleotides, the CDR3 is TGCGCCAGCAGCTTGTTGGGGGAGACCGGGGAGCTGTTTTTT.